The clone carrying this TCR beta chain came up many times. The record originates from a study of identical twins. V was trimmed by 7 bases and J by 1 base, leaving 6 bases between them. The CDR3 consists of 11 residues. CDR1 DFQATT and CDR2 SNEGSKA come from the germline V gene (reference sequence). MiXCR was run by TCRdb on the 5' RACE reads, yielding one entry per CDR3 protein. The table has 420,000 or so distinct CDR3 sequences, under 20% seen once. The chain employs TRBV20-1 and TRBJ2-3, with D perhaps matching TRBD1 (6 bases). This sequence was found in a man between 50 and 59 years old in good health. Sequencing input: naive T cells sorted from blood. Here the CDR3 DNA reads TGCAGTGGGACAGGCACAGATACGCAGTATTTT. Its translation is CSGTGTDTQYF.